This entry lists 11 T cell receptor beta chains sequenced from one sample in a study of long-term antiretroviral therapy in people with HIV. The libraries were made with immunoSEQ v3.0 at survey level. Profiled with immunoSEQ multiplex PCR; TCRdb holds only in-frame clones, not every one. The data contain around 30,000 clones, approximately 78% of them singletons. The material sequenced was unsorted PBMCs, taken 1.5 years before starting antiretroviral therapy. The receptors come from a man between 18 and 35 years old with HIV.

V usage is TRBV11-2 and J usage is TRBJ2-7, with 11 bases matching TRBD2. The ends lost 6 bases at V and 4 bases at J; junction bases unmatched: 8. The CDR3 is made up of 15 amino acids. Per germline, CDR1 SGHAT and CDR2 FQNNGV. This chain's CDR3 is CASRHSGGVRYEQYF. CDR3 coding DNA: TGTGCCAGCAGACATAGCGGGGGGGTTCGATACGAGCAGTACTTC.

V gene TRBV18 combines with J gene TRBJ2-3; 7 bases agree with TRBD1. After removal of 5 bases from V and 6 bases from J, the junction contained 5 bases not matched to a gene. This CDR3 has 13 residues. Germline-derived CDR1 and CDR2 are KGHSH and LQKENI. The CDR3, as DNA: TGTGCCAGCTCAGAACAGGGGTGGGATACGCAGTATTTT. It specifies CASSEQGWDTQYF.

The chain has TRBV2 and TRBJ1-2; 7 bases line up with TRBD1. V gave up 5 bases and J gave up 4 bases; unmatched junction bases: 4. The CDR3 has 13 residues. The germline V gene has CDR1 SNHLY and CDR2 FYNNEI. The DNA for the CDR3 is TGTGCCAGCAGTCCGACAGGGACCTATGGCTACACCTTC. This sequence encodes CASSPTGTYGYTF.

V is TRBV11-2 and J is TRBJ1-4; tentatively, D is TRBD1 (5 bases). V shed 0 bases and J shed 7 bases, with 12 bases lying between them. Germline V CDR1 and CDR2: SGHAT, FQNNGV. This CDR3 spans 15 amino acids. This CDR3 is CASSLDPGWVEKLFF. CDR3 nucleotide sequence: TGTGCCAGCAGCTTAGATCCAGGGTGGGTTGAAAAACTGTTTTTT.

V and J are TRBV4-1 and TRBJ1-1, with 8 bases aligning to TRBD1. This CDR3 region has 16 residues. Germline values: CDR1 MGHRA, CDR2 YSYEKL. With V trimmed by 1 base and J by 5 bases, 9 bases remained unmatched. This CDR3 reads CASSQVSMDRVTEAFF. The CDR3 nucleotides are TGCGCCAGCAGCCAAGTCTCAATGGACAGGGTGACTGAAGCTTTCTTT.

This clone was observed a few times. This rearrangement joins TRBV7-2 to TRBJ2-1, with D perhaps matching TRBD1 (5 bases). Germline V CDR1 and CDR2: SGHTA, FQGNSA. V shed 5 bases and J shed 3 bases, with 8 bases lying between them. The CDR3 extends over 13 amino acids. The CDR3 sequence is CASSEDNYNEQFF. DNA of the CDR3: TGTGCCAGCAGCGAGGACAACTACAATGAGCAGTTCTTC.

This chain connects TRBV14 to TRBJ2-3, with TRBD1 identical over 8 bases. The V segment lost 3 bases and the J segment 3 bases; nucleotides outside the gene matches: 5. The CDR3 is 15 residues long. Per the germline V gene, CDR1 is SGHDN and CDR2 is FVKESK. The CDR3 DNA follows: TGTGCCAGCAGCCACCGACAGGGGAGGACAGATACGCAGTATTTT. This sequence encodes CASSHRQGRTDTQYF.

The V call is TRBV14, the J call TRBJ2-1, with D tentatively TRBD2 (6 bases). This CDR3 is built from 12 residues. Germline V CDR1 and CDR2: SGHDN, FVKESK. The V gene lost 5 bases and the J gene lost 9 bases, with 11 bases spanning the gap. The chain's CDR3 is CASSTSQAEQFF. The CDR3 DNA sequence: TGTGCCAGCAGCACTAGCCAGGCTGAGCAGTTCTTC.

The rearrangement links TRBV30 to TRBJ2-1; D is undetermined. CDR1 and CDR2 from the germline V gene are GTSNPN and SVGIG (reference sequence). The CDR3 runs to 16 residues. Deletions cut 0 bases from V and 0 bases from J, with 12 bases between. The CDR3 sequence is CAWSVHRARSYNEQFF. The CDR3 nucleotides read TGTGCCTGGAGTGTACATAGGGCTCGCTCCTACAATGAGCAGTTCTTC.

Details on this clone: One end of the junction fails to match germline, which may point to a read error. The rearrangement uses TRBV7-7 and TRBJ2-1, with D tentatively TRBD2 (7 bases). The CDR3 contains 14 residues. CDR1 is SSHAT, CDR2 FNYEAQ, per germline (reference sequence). CDR3 protein: CASSLGGVANEQFF. As DNA, the CDR3 is TGTGCTAGCAGCTTAGGGGGGGTAGCGAATGAGCAGTTCTTC. The full variable domain, in which reference TRBV7-7 and TRBJ2-1 provide the parts outside the CDR3, is GAGVSQSPRYKVTKRGQDVTLRCDPISSHATLYWYQQALGQGPEFLTYFNYEAQPDKSGLPSDRFSAERPEGSISTLTIQRTEQRDSAMYRCASSLGGVANEQFFGPGTRLTVL.

V gene TRBV6-6 combines with J gene TRBJ2-1; D call uncertain. This CDR3 is built from 13 residues. The germline V gene has CDR1 MNHNY and CDR2 SVGAGI (reference sequence). V gave up 6 bases and J gave up 3 bases, with 9 bases separating them. CDR3 in amino acids: CASRTDNYNEQFF. CDR3 in DNA: TGTGCCAGCAGAACAGACAACTACAATGAGCAGTTCTTC.